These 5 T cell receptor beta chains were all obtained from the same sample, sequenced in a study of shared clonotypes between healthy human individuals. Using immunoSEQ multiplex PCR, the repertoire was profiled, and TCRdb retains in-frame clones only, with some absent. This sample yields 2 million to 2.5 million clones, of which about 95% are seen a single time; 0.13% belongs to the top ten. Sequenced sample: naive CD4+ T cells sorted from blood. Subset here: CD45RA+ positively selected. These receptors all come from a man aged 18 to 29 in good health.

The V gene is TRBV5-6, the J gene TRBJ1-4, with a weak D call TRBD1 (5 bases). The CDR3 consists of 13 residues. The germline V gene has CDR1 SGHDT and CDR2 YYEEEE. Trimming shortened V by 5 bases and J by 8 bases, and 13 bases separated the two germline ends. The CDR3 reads CASSPGYREKLFF. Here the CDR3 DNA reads TGTGCCAGCAGTCCAGGGTATAGAGAAAAACTGTTTTTT.

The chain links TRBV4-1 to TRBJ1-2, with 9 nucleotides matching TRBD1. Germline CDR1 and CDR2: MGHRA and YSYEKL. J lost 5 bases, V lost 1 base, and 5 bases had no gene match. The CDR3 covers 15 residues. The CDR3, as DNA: TGCGCCAGCAGCCAAGGGGACAGGGACCCTTATGGCTACACCTTC. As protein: CASSQGDRDPYGYTF.

In nucleotides, the CDR3 is TGTGCCAGCAGCTTAGTTGGCCCAGTCGGTTACGAGCAGTACTTC. Amino acids: CASSLVGPVGYEQYF. The V and J genes are TRBV7-2 and TRBJ2-7; no reliable D call. V lost 1 base and J lost 4, with 14 bases in between. CDR1 is SGHTA, CDR2 FQGNSA, per germline. The CDR3 spans 15 residues. The full variable domain, rest sourced from reference TRBV7-2 and TRBJ2-7, is GAGVSQSPSNKVTEKGKDVELRCDPISGHTALYWYRQSLGQGLEFLIYFQGNSAPDKSGLPSDRFSAERTGGSVSTLTIQRTQQEDSAVYLCASSLVGPVGYEQYFGPGTRLTVT.

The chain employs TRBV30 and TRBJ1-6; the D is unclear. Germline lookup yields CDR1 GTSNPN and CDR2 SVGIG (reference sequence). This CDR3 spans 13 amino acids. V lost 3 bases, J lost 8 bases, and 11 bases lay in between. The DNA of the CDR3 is TGTGCCTGGAGAGCCGAGCGGGATTCACCCCTCCACTTT. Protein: CAWRAERDSPLHF. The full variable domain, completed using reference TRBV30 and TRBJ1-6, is SQTIHQWPATLVQPVGSPLSLECTVEGTSNPNLYWYRQAAGRGLQLLFYSVGIGQISSEVPQNLSASRPQDRQFILSSKKLLLSDSGFYLCAWRAERDSPLHFGNGTRLTVT.

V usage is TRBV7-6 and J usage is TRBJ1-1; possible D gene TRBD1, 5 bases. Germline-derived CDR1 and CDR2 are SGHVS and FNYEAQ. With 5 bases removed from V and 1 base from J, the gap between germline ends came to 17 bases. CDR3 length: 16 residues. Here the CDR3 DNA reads TGTGCCAGCAGCCTTAATTACAAGGGGCCGAACACTGAAGCTTTCTTT. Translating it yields CASSLNYKGPNTEAFF. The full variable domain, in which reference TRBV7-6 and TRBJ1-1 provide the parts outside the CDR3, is GAGVSQSPRYKVTKRGQDVALRCDPISGHVSLYWYRQALGQGPEFLTYFNYEAQQDKSGLPNDRFSAERPEGSISTLTIQRTEQRDSAMYRCASSLNYKGPNTEAFFGQGTRLTVV.